These T cell receptor beta chains were read from a single sample in a study of Ad26.COV2.S vaccination and SARS-CoV-2 variants. Sequencing was performed with immunoSEQ multiplex PCR; in TCRdb, only in-frame clones are kept and a portion is missing. The repertoire holds 300,000 to 400,000 clones, with around 89% as singletons. Sample: peripheral blood, taken in a trial of Ad26.COV2.S vaccine versus placebo. Receptors originate from a person between 18 and 60 years old who received the Ad26.COV2.S COVID-19 vaccine or a placebo. Both conserved end residues are part of each CDR3.

TRBV5-1,CASKIRDSYEQYF
TRBV19,CASSIDLFGTGGNEQFF
TRBV12-3/TRBV12-4,CASSFQENTEAFF
TRBV14,CASSPGQGPYEQYF
TRBV7-2,CASKTGSGQGSGELFF
TRBV10-3,CAIRDSGGTDTQYF
TRBV1,CTSSQSGDVVENTEAFF
TRBV19,CASSETGQGYEQYF
TRBV2,CASSVGQGTQYF
TRBV18,CASSQLRDDSSYNEQFF
TRBV7-9,CASSLDFRREQFF
TRBV7-2,CASSSVAGSYNEQFF
TRBV2,CASSEAVIVHTQYF
TRBV19,CASSIVAGGETQYF
TRBV14,CASSQVSSLAGGMSSYNEQFF
TRBV27,CASSLGGVNNYGYTF
TRBV5-1,CASSLPDSDEQYF
TRBV19,CASSTDRTSSYEQYF
TRBV11-2,CASSLRTHNTGELFF
TRBV4-1,CASSQDWGGVGYGYTF
TRBV10-3,CAISDPGTGDLGPFF
TRBV6-1,CASSERGSLYEQYF
TRBV7-8,CASSLGVGGLEQYF
TRBV14,CASSHRLAYYNEQFF
TRBV6-1,CASSDRQGNYGYTF